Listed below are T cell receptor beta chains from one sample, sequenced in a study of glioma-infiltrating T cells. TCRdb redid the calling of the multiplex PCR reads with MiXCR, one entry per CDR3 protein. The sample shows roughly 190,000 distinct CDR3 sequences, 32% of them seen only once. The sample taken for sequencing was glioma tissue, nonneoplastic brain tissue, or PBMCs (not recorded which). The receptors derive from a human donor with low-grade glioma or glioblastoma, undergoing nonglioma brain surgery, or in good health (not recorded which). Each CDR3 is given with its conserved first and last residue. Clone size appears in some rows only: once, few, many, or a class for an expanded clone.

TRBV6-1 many CASSYGFGYEQYF
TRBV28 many CASQKGQGARSRDGYTF
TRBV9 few CASSVRPGDSYEQYF
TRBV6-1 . CASRRPGLAGVNEQFF
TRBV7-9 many CASSRTANTEAFF
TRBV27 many CASRDVSYNSPLHF
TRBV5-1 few CASSLSLSSYNEQFF
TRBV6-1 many CASSPDRVTDTQYF
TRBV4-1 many CASSQVDLTGGEQYF
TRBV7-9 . CASCPRGEKLFF
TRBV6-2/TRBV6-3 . CASSSISGSSYNEQFF
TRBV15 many CATSRGGTAGGQPQHF
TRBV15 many CATSRAARAGGTDTQYF
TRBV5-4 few CASSLAPDRGSPQHF
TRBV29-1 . CSVGSRGQPQHF